This entry lists 22 T cell receptor beta chains sequenced from one sample in a study of CD8 T cells in ankylosing spondylitis. TCRdb called the 5' RACE reads again in MiXCR, with one record for every CDR3 protein. The data show some 300,000 distinct CDR3 sequences, about a fifth seen once. Sequencing was done on a sample of blood, either unsorted or a sorted T cell fraction (not recorded which). All receptors come from a female donor with ankylosing spondylitis or in good health (not recorded which).

This clonotype was found a few times. This chain links TRBV6-5 with TRBJ1-2, with 8 nucleotides matching TRBD1. Trimming took 10 bases from V and 4 from J; bases not matched to a gene: 5. Germline V lookup: CDR1 MNHEY, CDR2 SVGAGI. The CDR3 covers 12 residues. The CDR3 reads CATTGGFYGYTF. Here the CDR3 DNA reads TGTGCCACTACAGGGGGATTCTATGGCTACACCTTC.

V and J are TRBV11-1 and TRBJ2-6, with a tentative D call TRBD2 (6 bases). V was clipped by 5 bases and J by 4 bases, with 24 bases between them. Germline V gene data show CDR1 as SGHAT and CDR2 as FQDESV (reference sequence). The CDR3 length is 19 residues. CDR3 region: CASSPGRYGNSIGANVLTF. Written as DNA, the CDR3 is TGTGCCAGCAGCCCTGGGAGGTACGGTAATTCGATCGGGGCCAACGTCCTGACTTTC.

This clonotype was recorded at least ten times. The chain links TRBV20-1 to TRBJ2-5; TRBD2 agrees at 7 bases. Looked up from germline, CDR1 is DFQATT and CDR2 is SNEGSKA (reference sequence). Unmatched junction bases numbered 7, after V lost 3 bases and J lost 6 bases. The CDR3 runs 13 residues. The CDR3 region has the DNA TGCAGTGCTAGTTGGGCTAGCGGTCAGACCCAGTACTTC. Encoded protein: CSASWASGQTQYF.

This clonotype was seen a few times. The chain recombines TRBV18 with TRBJ1-4, with a weak D call TRBD1 (5 bases). V was clipped by 3 bases and J by 3 bases, with 8 bases between them. The CDR3 totals 14 residues. The germline V gene has CDR1 KGHSH and CDR2 LQKENI. The chain's CDR3 is CASSPRGANEKLFF. In DNA form, the CDR3 reads TGTGCCAGCTCACCTCGGGGGGCTAATGAAAAACTGTTTTTT.

This clonotype occurred a few times. The chain is built from TRBV15 and TRBJ2-7; D is uncertain. CDR3 length: 13 amino acids. Trimming removed 2 bases at V and 2 bases at J, with 7 bases between. In germline, CDR1 is LNHNV, CDR2 YYDKDF (reference sequence). The chain's CDR3 is CATSRHRTYEQYF. In DNA form, the CDR3 reads TGTGCCACCAGCAGACACAGAACCTACGAGCAGTACTTC.

This clonotype was detected many times. The chain employs TRBV12-3 or TRBV12-4 and TRBJ2-1; 8 bases are shared with TRBD2. V shed 6 bases, J shed 7 bases, and the junction held 11 bases outside the gene matches. This CDR3 is built from 15 residues. The CDR3 spells CASSSTSEGWNEQFF. In DNA, the CDR3 is TGTGCCAGCAGCTCGACTAGCGAGGGATGGAATGAGCAGTTCTTC.

V and J are TRBV15 and TRBJ2-1; D remains unclear. V was trimmed by 3 bases and J by 7 bases, leaving 13 bases between them. Germline V gives CDR1 LNHNV, CDR2 YYDKDF (reference sequence). This CDR3 has 14 amino acids. CDR3 coding DNA: TGTGCCACCAGCAGGGCCCTCAACCTAAATGAGCAGTTCTTC. Translated: CATSRALNLNEQFF.

This clonotype was observed a handful of times. J is TRBJ2-7 and V is TRBV25-1, with 8 bases identical to TRBD2. V lost 4 bases, J lost 2 bases, and 4 bases stayed unmatched. The germline V gene has CDR1 MGHDK and CDR2 SYGVNS. The CDR3 has 14 residues. The CDR3 DNA reads as TGTGCCAGCAGTGCAACTAGCGGACCCTACGAGCAGTACTTC. This translates into CASSATSGPYEQYF.

This clonotype appeared a few times. V is TRBV20-1 and J is TRBJ2-7; the D is unclear. Trimming shortened V by 5 bases and J by 0 bases, and 17 bases separated the two germline ends. The germline V gene has CDR1 DFQATT and CDR2 SNEGSKA (reference sequence). The CDR3 length is 15 residues. The CDR3 bases are TGCAGTGCTCTATCCCTTAGCCGATACTCCTACGAGCAGTACTTC. This codes for CSALSLSRYSYEQYF.

This clonotype was seen many times. The chain combines TRBV5-1 with TRBJ2-1; D remains ambiguous. The V gene lost 1 base and the J gene lost 7 bases, with 6 bases spanning the gap. The germline CDR1 and CDR2 sequences are SGHRS and YFSETQ. This CDR3 has 12 residues. The CDR3 region has the DNA TGCGCCAGCAGCTTGCCCTCTAATGAGCAGTTCTTC. Protein product: CASSLPSNEQFF.

The chain joins TRBV5-1 to TRBJ2-7; weak D call: TRBD2 (5 bases). The V gene's germline CDR1 is SGHRS and CDR2 YFSETQ. The V end was cut by 0 bases, the J end by 3 bases, with 7 bases between. The CDR3 is 13 residues long. CDR3 in amino acids: CASSLAGNYEQYF. For the CDR3, the DNA is TGCGCCAGCAGCTTGGCGGGGAACTACGAGCAGTACTTC.

The CDR3 nucleotides read TGTGCCAGCAGCCAACAGGAGGCAGGCAACTCTGGGGCCAACGTCCTGACTTTC. Protein sequence: CASSQQEAGNSGANVLTF. The chain recombines TRBV11-2 with TRBJ2-6, with D tentatively TRBD1 or TRBD2 (5 bases each). Trimming cost V 5 bases and J 0 bases, with 17 bases left between them. This CDR3 region has 18 residues. CDR1 is SGHAT, CDR2 FQNNGV, per germline. The full variable domain, completed using reference TRBV11-2 and TRBJ2-6, is EAGVAQSPRYKIIEKRQSVAFWCNPISGHATLYWYQQILGQGPKLLIQFQNNGVVDDSQLPKDRFSAERLKGVDSTLKIQPAKLEDSAVYLCASSQQEAGNSGANVLTFGAGSRLTVL.

The CDR3 DNA follows: TGTGCCAGCTCACCAGTGACAGGGGGTTCACCCCTCCACTTT. Translation: CASSPVTGGSPLHF. The chain has TRBV18 and TRBJ1-6; TRBD1 matches at 9 bases. This CDR3 is 14 amino acids long. The J segment lost 9 bases and the V segment lost 2 bases, leaving 2 bases of the junction unmatched. The germline V gene has CDR1 KGHSH and CDR2 LQKENI.

This rearrangement joins TRBV10-3 to TRBJ1-1, with D unclear. Germline values: CDR1 ENHRY, CDR2 SYGVKD. This CDR3 comprises 13 residues. V lost 3 bases to trimming and J lost 7 bases, with 12 bases between them. The CDR3 sequence: CAISEVGTREAFF. CDR3 in DNA: TGTGCCATCAGTGAAGTAGGAACCCGTGAAGCTTTCTTT.

The table lists this clonotype with a few counts. The J gene is TRBJ1-1, the V gene TRBV29-1, with D uncertain. The CDR3 extends over 14 amino acids. CDR1 and CDR2 (germline): SQVTM, ANQGSEA. V was shortened by 4 bases and J by 0 bases, with 12 bases between the two germline ends. CDR3 bases: TGCAGCGTTGGAGGTTCAAGGGTGAACACTGAAGCTTTCTTT. Protein product: CSVGGSRVNTEAFF.

The genes are TRBV20-1 and TRBJ2-3; 11 bases match TRBD2. CDR3 length: 17 residues. Germline CDR1 reads DFQATT; CDR2 reads SNEGSKA (reference sequence). V shed 2 bases, J shed 4 bases, and the junction held 11 bases outside the gene matches. CDR3 nucleotide sequence: TGCAGTGCTAGACTAGCGGGAGGATCGATAAAGTCAGATACGCAGTATTTT. The encoded protein is CSARLAGGSIKSDTQYF.

The genes are TRBV6-5 and TRBJ2-1; 9 bases are shared with TRBD2. V trimming: 8 bases; J trimming: 7 bases; junction bases outside the gene matches: 6. The CDR3 is 13 residues long. The germline CDR1 and CDR2 sequences are MNHEY and SVGAGI. DNA for the CDR3: TGTGCCAGCGGGAGGCTAGCGGGAAATGAGCAGTTCTTC. Protein sequence: CASGRLAGNEQFF.

This clonotype was counted at least ten times. The gene calls are TRBV12-3 or TRBV12-4 and TRBJ2-1, with D hard to call. V was pared by 4 bases and J by 14 bases, with 15 bases between. The CDR3 length is 12 residues. CDR3 sequence (DNA): TGTGCCAGCAGTTCAGGTGGGAAGGCTGAGTTCTTC. It is translated as CASSSGGKAEFF.

This sequence joins TRBV30 and TRBJ2-5, with 13 bases fitting TRBD2. J was trimmed by 3 bases and V by 3 bases; bases with no gene match: 1. Germline V CDR1 and CDR2: GTSNPN, SVGIG (reference sequence). The CDR3 has 14 residues. CDR3 protein: CAWRLAGGKETQYF. The CDR3 DNA sequence: TGTGCCTGGAGACTAGCGGGAGGGAAAGAGACCCAGTACTTC.

This clonotype was counted only a few times. This chain uses TRBV10-3 with TRBJ2-7; 7 bases are shared with TRBD1. The CDR3 is made up of 16 amino acids. Germline V CDR1 and CDR2: ENHRY, SYGVKD. V trimming: 1 base; J trimming: 0 bases; junction bases outside the gene matches: 6. CDR3 sequence (DNA): TGTGCCATCAGTGAGTTACGGACAGGAAGCTCCTACGAGCAGTACTTC. Protein product: CAISELRTGSSYEQYF.

This clonotype was detected once. The chain joins TRBV4-3 to TRBJ1-1; D remains unclear. CDR1 is LGHNA, CDR2 YSLEER, per germline. The germline V and J ends were trimmed by 0 bases and 4 bases, with 6 bases remaining between them. This CDR3 region has 13 residues. CDR3 amino acids: CASSQDWVTEAFF. Written as DNA, the CDR3 is TGCGCCAGCAGCCAAGATTGGGTCACTGAAGCTTTCTTT.

V is TRBV7-9 and J is TRBJ2-1, with 7 bases lining up with TRBD2. The germline V gene has CDR1 SEHNR and CDR2 FQNEAQ (reference sequence). The CDR3 length is 16 residues. V shed 5 bases and J 4 bases; nucleotides not matched to a gene: 11. The CDR3 nucleotides read TGTGCCAGCAGCCCAGGTCGGGGGAGGGAATACAATGAGCAGTTCTTC. Encoded protein: CASSPGRGREYNEQFF.